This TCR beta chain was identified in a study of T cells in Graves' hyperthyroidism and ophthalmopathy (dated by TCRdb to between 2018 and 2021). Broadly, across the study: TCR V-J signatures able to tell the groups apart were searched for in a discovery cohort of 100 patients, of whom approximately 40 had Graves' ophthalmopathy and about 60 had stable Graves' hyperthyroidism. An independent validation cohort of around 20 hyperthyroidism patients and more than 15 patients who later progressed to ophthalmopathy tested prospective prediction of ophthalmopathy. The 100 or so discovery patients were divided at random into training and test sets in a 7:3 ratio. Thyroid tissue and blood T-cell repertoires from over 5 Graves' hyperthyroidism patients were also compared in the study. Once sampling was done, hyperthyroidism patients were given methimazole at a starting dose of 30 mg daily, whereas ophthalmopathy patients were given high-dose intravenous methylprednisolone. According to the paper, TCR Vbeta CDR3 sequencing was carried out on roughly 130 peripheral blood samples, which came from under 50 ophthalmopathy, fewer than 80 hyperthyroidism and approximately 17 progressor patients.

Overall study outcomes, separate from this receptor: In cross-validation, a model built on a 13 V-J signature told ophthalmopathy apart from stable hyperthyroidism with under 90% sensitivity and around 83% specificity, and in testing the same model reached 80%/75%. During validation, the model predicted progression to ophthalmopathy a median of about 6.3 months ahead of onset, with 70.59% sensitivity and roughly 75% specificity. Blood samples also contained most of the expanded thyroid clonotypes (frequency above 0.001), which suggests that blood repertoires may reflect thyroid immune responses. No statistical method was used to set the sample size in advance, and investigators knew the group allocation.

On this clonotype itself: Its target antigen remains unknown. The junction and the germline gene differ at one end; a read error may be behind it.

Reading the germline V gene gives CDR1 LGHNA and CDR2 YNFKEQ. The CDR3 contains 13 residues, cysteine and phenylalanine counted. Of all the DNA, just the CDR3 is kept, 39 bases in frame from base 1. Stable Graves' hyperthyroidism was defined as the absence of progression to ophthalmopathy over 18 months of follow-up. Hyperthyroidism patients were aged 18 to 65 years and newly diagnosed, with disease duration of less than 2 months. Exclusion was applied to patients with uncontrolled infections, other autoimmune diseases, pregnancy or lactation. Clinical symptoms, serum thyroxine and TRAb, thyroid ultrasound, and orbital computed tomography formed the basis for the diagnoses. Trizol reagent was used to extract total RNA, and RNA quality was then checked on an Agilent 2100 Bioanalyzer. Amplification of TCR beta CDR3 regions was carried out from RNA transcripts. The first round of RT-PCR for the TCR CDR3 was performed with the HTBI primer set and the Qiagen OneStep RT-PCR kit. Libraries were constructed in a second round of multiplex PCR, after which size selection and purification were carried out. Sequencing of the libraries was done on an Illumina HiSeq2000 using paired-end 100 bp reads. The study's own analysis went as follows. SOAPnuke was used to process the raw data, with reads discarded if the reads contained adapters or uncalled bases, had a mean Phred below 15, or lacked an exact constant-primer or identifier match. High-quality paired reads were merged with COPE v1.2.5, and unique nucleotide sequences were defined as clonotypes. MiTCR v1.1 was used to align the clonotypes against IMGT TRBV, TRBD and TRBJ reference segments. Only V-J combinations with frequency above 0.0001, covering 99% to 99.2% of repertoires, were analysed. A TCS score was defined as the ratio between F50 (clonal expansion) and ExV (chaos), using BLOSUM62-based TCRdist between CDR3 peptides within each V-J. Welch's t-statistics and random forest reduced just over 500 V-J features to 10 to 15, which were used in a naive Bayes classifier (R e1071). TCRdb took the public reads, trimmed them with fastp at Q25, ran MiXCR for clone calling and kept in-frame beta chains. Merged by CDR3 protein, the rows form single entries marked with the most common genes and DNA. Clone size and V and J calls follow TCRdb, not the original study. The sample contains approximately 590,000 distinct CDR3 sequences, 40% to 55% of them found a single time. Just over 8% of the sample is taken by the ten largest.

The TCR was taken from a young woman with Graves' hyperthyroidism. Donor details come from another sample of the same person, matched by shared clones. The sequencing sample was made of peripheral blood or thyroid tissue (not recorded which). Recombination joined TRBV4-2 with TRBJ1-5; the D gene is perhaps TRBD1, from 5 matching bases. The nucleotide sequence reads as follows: TGTACCAGCAGCCAAGGACAAGGTCAGCCCCAGCATTTT. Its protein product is CTSSQGQGQPQHF.